This is a list of T cell receptor beta chains from one sample in a study of T cells after somatic rescue of genetic block. Sequencing was performed with immunoSEQ multiplex PCR; in TCRdb, only in-frame clones are kept and a portion is missing. The table lists 60,000 to 90,000 clones, roughly 91% of them singletons. The material sequenced was peripheral blood mononuclear cells (PBMCs). These receptors all stem from a man aged 30 to 39. Each CDR3 is given with its conserved first and last residue. A D gene is named only where the DNA matches it firmly. Clone size, where shown, is once, few, many, or a class for clones that have expanded.

d_gene,abundance,v_gene,j_gene,CDR3aa,CDR3nt
TRBD1,few,TRBV9,TRBJ1-1,CASSVDPHAGGENTEAFF,TGTGCCAGCAGCGTAGATCCCCACGCAGGGGGTGAGAACACTGAAGCTTTCTTT
-,-,TRBV2,TRBJ2-2,CASSPSVTGELFF,TGTGCCAGCAGTCCTAGCGTGACCGGGGAGCTGTTTTTT
-,-,TRBV7-2,TRBJ1-3,CASSLDREFSGNTIYF,TGTGCCAGCAGCTTAGACCGGGAGTTCTCTGGAAACACCATATATTTT
-,once,TRBV19,TRBJ1-2,CASREGQYGYTF,TGTGCCAGTAGAGAAGGACAGTATGGCTACACCTTC
-,-,TRBV7-2,TRBJ1-1,CASSSRAMVNTEAFF,TGTGCCAGCAGCTCCAGGGCCATGGTGAACACTGAAGCTTTCTTT
TRBD2,-,TRBV6-5,TRBJ2-1,CASSYSASGDYNEQFF,TGTGCCAGCAGTTACTCTGCTAGCGGGGACTACAATGAGCAGTTCTTC
TRBD2,-,TRBV19,TRBJ2-3,CASSHGAGGTDTQYF,TGTGCCAGTAGCCACGGGGCGGGGGGCACAGATACGCAGTATTTT
TRBD2,once,TRBV19,TRBJ2-5,CASSLGLAETQYF,TGTGCCAGTAGTTTGGGACTAGCGGAGACCCAGTACTTC
-,-,TRBV27,TRBJ2-5,CASSPSQWETQYF,TGTGCCAGCAGCCCGTCACAGTGGGAGACCCAGTACTTC
-,-,TRBV5-1,TRBJ1-1,CASSLDGWNTEAFF,TGCGCCAGCAGCTTGGACGGGTGGAACACTGAAGCTTTCTTT
-,-,TRBV4-2,TRBJ2-5,CASSQDPRGGETQYF,TGTGCCAGCAGCCAAGATCCCAGGGGAGGAGAGACCCAGTACTTC
-,-,TRBV19,TRBJ1-1,CASSMAKGESEAFF,TGTGCCAGTAGTATGGCCAAGGGTGAATCTGAAGCTTTCTTT
TRBD2,-,TRBV6-5,TRBJ2-7,CASKGLAGASEQYF,TGTGCCAGCAAGGGACTAGCGGGAGCGAGCGAGCAGTACTTC
-,-,TRBV4-3,TRBJ2-7,CASSQEVGQGWYEQYF,TGCGCCAGCAGCCAAGAGGTGGGGCAGGGGTGGTACGAGCAGTACTTC
TRBD1,-,TRBV6-5,TRBJ1-6,CASSYRDRNSPLHF,TGTGCCAGCAGTTACCGGGACAGAAATTCACCCCTCCACTTT
TRBD2,-,TRBV2,TRBJ2-1,CASSLSPAGGENEQFF,TGTGCCAGCAGCCTCAGCCCAGCGGGAGGGGAAAATGAGCAGTTCTTC
TRBD1,once,TRBV10-2,TRBJ2-5,CASSPDRGMGQYF,TGCGCCAGCAGTCCGGACAGGGGGATGGGGCAGTACTTC
-,-,TRBV5-4,TRBJ1-4,CASSPDGATNEKLFF,TGTGCCAGCAGCCCGGATGGGGCAACTAATGAAAAACTGTTTTTT
TRBD1,once,TRBV7-8,TRBJ2-2,CASSAPGGRAGELFF,TGTGCCAGCAGTGCGCCAGGGGGAAGGGCCGGGGAGCTGTTTTTT
-,-,TRBV4-2,TRBJ2-6,CASSQDSSGANVLTF,TGTGCCAGCAGCCAAGACAGCTCTGGGGCCAACGTCCTGACTTTC
-,once,TRBV7-2,TRBJ2-7,CASSSRGTQSYEQYF,TGTGCCAGCAGCTCAAGGGGGACGCAGTCCTACGAGCAGTACTTC
TRBD2,-,TRBV9,TRBJ2-1,CASSVGASGGYNEQFF,TGTGCCAGCAGCGTAGGTGCAAGCGGGGGTTACAATGAGCAGTTCTTC
TRBD2,-,TRBV5-1,TRBJ2-5,CASSLASGLQETQYF,TGCGCCAGCAGCTTGGCTAGCGGGCTCCAAGAGACCCAGTACTTC
TRBD1,-,TRBV4-1,TRBJ2-3,CASSPPGQGGDTQYF,TGCGCCAGCAGCCCGCCCGGACAGGGGGGAGATACGCAGTATTTT
TRBD1,-,TRBV6-6,TRBJ1-2,CASRNTGGQDYGYTF,TGTGCCAGCAGAAATACAGGGGGTCAGGACTATGGCTACACCTTC
-,once,TRBV5-4,TRBJ2-1,CASSSGGGHNEQFF,TGTGCCAGCAGCTCTGGAGGGGGGCACAATGAGCAGTTCTTC
-,-,TRBV5-4,TRBJ2-3,CASSSFTGREDTQYF,TGTGCCAGCAGCTCCTTTACGGGGCGGGAAGATACGCAGTATTTT
TRBD1,-,TRBV19,TRBJ2-3,CASSIEGTVDTQYF,TGTGCCAGTAGTATAGAAGGGACAGTAGATACGCAGTATTTT
-,-,TRBV9,TRBJ2-5,CASSVGTNEETQYF,TGTGCCAGCAGCGTAGGTACGAACGAAGAGACCCAGTACTTC
TRBD1,-,TRBV12-5,TRBJ1-4,CASGRGQGTNEKLFF,TGTGCTAGTGGCCGCGGACAGGGGACTAATGAAAAACTGTTTTTT
TRBD2,-,TRBV18,TRBJ2-7,CASSPRAGVSYEQYF,TGTGCCAGCTCACCCCGGGCGGGAGTTAGTTACGAGCAGTACTTC
TRBD2,-,TRBV11-3,TRBJ2-2,CASSYEPSGTSSIGELFF,TGTGCCAGCAGCTATGAGCCGTCCGGGACTAGCTCTATCGGGGAGCTGTTTTTT
TRBD1,few,TRBV19,TRBJ2-7,CASSPDRVSEQYF,TGTGCCAGTAGCCCCGACAGGGTGAGTGAGCAGTACTTC
TRBD2,-,TRBV6-6,TRBJ2-3,CASSPPGGPDTQYF,TGTGCCAGCAGTCCTCCGGGGGGGCCGGATACGCAGTATTTT
TRBD2,-,TRBV7-9,TRBJ2-5,CASSSSGHQETQYF,TGTGCCAGCAGCTCTAGCGGGCACCAAGAGACCCAGTACTTC
-,-,TRBV2,TRBJ1-1,CASSWTDRDEAFF,TGTGCCAGCAGTTGGACAGACCGCGATGAAGCTTTCTTT
-,-,TRBV5-1,TRBJ2-5,CASSPRQHQETQYF,TGCGCCAGCAGCCCTAGACAACACCAAGAGACCCAGTACTTC
TRBD2,-,TRBV7-9,TRBJ2-1,CASSLEREATPEQFF,TGTGCCAGCAGCTTAGAACGGGAGGCTACCCCTGAGCAGTTCTTC
-,-,TRBV6-5,TRBJ2-7,CASSYAAASYEQYF,TGTGCCAGCAGTTATGCGGCAGCTTCCTACGAGCAGTACTTC
-,-,TRBV11-2,TRBJ2-1,CASSLTAGAGNEQFF,TGTGCCAGCAGCTTAACGGCGGGGGCTGGCAATGAGCAGTTCTTC
TRBD2,-,TRBV2,TRBJ2-5,CASIPGLAGAETQYF,TGTGCCAGCATTCCGGGACTAGCGGGAGCGGAGACCCAGTACTTC
TRBD1,-,TRBV4-1,TRBJ1-1,CASSQDLGWTGMNTEAFF,TGCGCCAGCAGCCAAGATTTAGGATGGACAGGTATGAACACTGAAGCTTTCTTT
-,-,TRBV25-1,TRBJ1-1,CASSTLSDGDTEAFF,TGTGCCAGCAGTACCCTTTCGGACGGTGACACTGAAGCTTTCTTT
TRBD1,-,TRBV27,TRBJ2-7,CASKGPGQAYEQYF,TGTGCCAGCAAGGGGCCGGGACAGGCCTACGAGCAGTACTTC
-,-,TRBV27,TRBJ2-7,CASSFGHGYEQYF,TGTGCCAGCAGTTTCGGACACGGCTACGAGCAGTACTTC
-,-,TRBV18,TRBJ1-5,CASSPGGTRAESQHF,TGTGCCAGCTCACCTGGCGGGACACGGGCCGAGTCCCAGCATTTT
-,-,TRBV2,TRBJ2-3,CASSLIADTQYF,TGTGCCAGCAGTCTTATAGCAGATACGCAGTATTTT
TRBD1,-,TRBV30,TRBJ1-2,CAWKLRDRSYGYTF,TGTGCCTGGAAGTTAAGGGACAGGTCCTATGGCTACACCTTC
-,-,TRBV5-1,TRBJ2-5,CASSGGTPIREETQYF,TGCGCCAGCAGCGGCGGGACTCCCATCCGCGAGGAGACCCAGTACTTC
TRBD2,-,TRBV19,TRBJ2-3,CASRSPGLAADTQYF,TGTGCCAGTAGATCACCGGGACTAGCCGCAGATACGCAGTATTTT
-,-,TRBV7-9,TRBJ1-1,CASSPGVTEAFF,TGTGCCAGCAGCCCAGGGGTAACTGAAGCTTTCTTT